The rows below give T cell receptor beta chains drawn from one sample of a study of cytomegalovirus exposure and HLA in healthy donors. Clones were read by immunoSEQ multiplex PCR, and TCRdb kept only the in-frame ones, dropping some. The table has approximately 91,000 clones, roughly nine tenths seen once. Material for sequencing was PBMCs. The receptors were gathered from a man younger than 40 in good health and CMV-seropositive. Both conserved end residues are part of each CDR3. D genes are given only for firm matches. Clone size is stated in some rows and not others, as once, few, many or a class when expanded.

size | J | V | D | DNA | CDR3
. | TRBJ2-4 | TRBV11-2 | . | TGTGCCAGCAGCCCTAAGGTTCGGGGATCAGCCAAAAACATTCAGTACTTC | CASSPKVRGSAKNIQYF
. | TRBJ2-7 | TRBV5-5 | . | TGTGCCAGCAGCTTGGAGGGGGATGGCTACGAGCAGTACTTC | CASSLEGDGYEQYF
once | TRBJ1-5 | TRBV7-8 | . | TGTGCCAGCAGCTTAAACCGGGACCGTGGAGGGAGCAATCAGCCCCAGCATTTT | CASSLNRDRGGSNQPQHF
. | TRBJ2-5 | TRBV5-4 | . | TGTGCCAGCAGCTTGAACCCTCAGGAGACCCAGTACTTC | CASSLNPQETQYF
. | TRBJ1-2 | TRBV5-4 | . | TGTGCCAGCAGCTTGGGGTACACGGGTTATGGCTACACCTTC | CASSLGYTGYGYTF
. | TRBJ2-1 | TRBV14 | . | TGTGCCAGCAGCCAAGGGTCTAGCGAGTACAATGAGCAGTTCTTC | CASSQGSSEYNEQFF
. | TRBJ2-7 | TRBV7-9 | . | TGTGCCAGCACCGGCGGGACAGTCTCGTCCTACGAGCAGTACTTC | CASTGGTVSSYEQYF
. | TRBJ1-2 | TRBV5-1 | . | TGCGCCAGCAGCTTGGACTCGCAGGGAAACTATGGCTACACCTTC | CASSLDSQGNYGYTF
. | TRBJ2-1 | TRBV11-2 | TRBD1 | TGTGCCAGCAGCCCCCGGATAGATGGGTACAGGGGGTCCTACAATGAGCAGTTCTTC | CASSPRIDGYRGSYNEQFF
. | TRBJ2-7 | TRBV20-1 | . | TGCAGTCTGAAAGACATTCACGAGCAGTACTTC | CSLKDIHEQYF
. | TRBJ2-1 | TRBV5-4 | . | TGTGCCAGCAGCTTTGTGGGCGGGCCTTACAATGAGCAGTTCTTC | CASSFVGGPYNEQFF
. | TRBJ2-1 | TRBV9 | . | TGTGCCAGCAGCTCGAATAGCGTCGCTGAGCAGTTCTTC | CASSSNSVAEQFF
. | TRBJ1-1 | TRBV5-1 | . | TGCGCCAGCAGCCCGGAATGGGGGGATCCCGATGATACTGAAGCTTTCTTT | CASSPEWGDPDDTEAFF
. | TRBJ2-7 | TRBV19 | TRBD1 | TGTGCCAGTAATATTCACAGGGGGCATGTGTTAAACGAGCAGTACTTC | CASNIHRGHVLNEQYF
. | TRBJ2-5 | TRBV5-1 | TRBD2 | TGCGCCAGCAGCATAGGGACTAGCGGGGCTGATGGGCAGTACTTC | CASSIGTSGADGQYF
. | TRBJ1-1 | TRBV28 | TRBD1 | TGTGCCAGCAGCTCCGCCGCCTTTACAGGGGAGGTCACTGAAGCTTTCTTT | CASSSAAFTGEVTEAFF
. | TRBJ2-2 | TRBV7-2 | . | TGTGCCAGCAGCTTAGCGAGAGACGGGGAGCTGTTTTTT | CASSLARDGELFF
. | TRBJ2-2 | TRBV28 | TRBD1 | TGTGCCAGCCGCTCTCGACGGACAGGGGGCACCGGGGAGCTGTTTTTT | CASRSRRTGGTGELFF
. | TRBJ2-5 | TRBV5-4 | . | TGTGCCTTCGGAATGGACAGACAAGAGACCCAGTACTTC | CAFGMDRQETQYF
. | TRBJ1-2 | TRBV5-8 | . | TGTGCCAGCAGCTCCTCGCGGGACACCTTC | CASSSSRDTF
. | TRBJ1-5 | TRBV4-1 | . | TGCGCCAGCAGCCAAGTTGCAGGGTCGGGCAATCAGCCCCAGCATTTT | CASSQVAGSGNQPQHF
. | TRBJ2-7 | TRBV27 | TRBD2 | TGTGCCAGCAGTCCCGCCCCGGGGCGGGGGACCCCCTACGAGCAGTACTTC | CASSPAPGRGTPYEQYF
. | TRBJ1-2 | TRBV28 | . | TGTGCCATCAGGTGTGACGGGAACTATGGCTACACCTTC | CAIRCDGNYGYTF
. | TRBJ1-2 | TRBV6-4 | . | TGTGCCAGCAGTGACAGGGGCGCAACTCCCGCTCTGGATGGCTACACCTTC | CASSDRGATPALDGYTF
. | TRBJ2-2 | TRBV10-3 | . | TGTGCCATCACCTTAGAAGCCACCGGGGAGCTGTTTTTT | CAITLEATGELFF
. | TRBJ2-7 | TRBV5-1 | TRBD1 | TGCGCCAGCAGCCAACGGGACAGCACCTACGAGCAGTACTTC | CASSQRDSTYEQYF
. | TRBJ2-5 | TRBV10-3 | TRBD1 | TGTGCCACCACAGGGGATAGAGAGCAGTACTTC | CATTGDREQYF
. | TRBJ1-4 | TRBV11-2 | TRBD1 | TGTGCCAGCAGCCAGGGACAGGCTAATGAAAAACTGTTTTTT | CASSQGQANEKLFF
. | TRBJ2-5 | TRBV10-1 | TRBD1 | TGCGCCAGCAGTGAGTTTGTGGGACAGGGCTACCAAGAGACCCAGTACTTC | CASSEFVGQGYQETQYF
once | TRBJ2-7 | TRBV2 | . | TGTGCCAGCAGGGAGGAGGCAGGGGGGTACTACGAGCAGTACTTC | CASREEAGGYYEQYF
once | TRBJ1-2 | TRBV27 | . | TGTGCCAGCAGTCCCCAGGGGATACAGGGCTACACCTTC | CASSPQGIQGYTF
. | TRBJ1-2 | TRBV30 | . | TGTGCCTGGACGGGATCTAACTATGGCTACACCTTC | CAWTGSNYGYTF
. | TRBJ2-7 | TRBV10-3 | TRBD1 | TGTGCCACTACCGGGACAGGGGCCAGCTACGAGCAGTACTTC | CATTGTGASYEQYF
. | TRBJ2-7 | TRBV9 | . | TGTGCCAGCAGCCCCCCCCAGAGTGCGGCCTACGAGCAGTACTTC | CASSPPQSAAYEQYF
. | TRBJ1-3 | TRBV5-4 | . | TGTGCCAGCAGGCCCAACCTCGGGGTAGCCGGAAACACCATATATTTT | CASRPNLGVAGNTIYF
. | TRBJ1-1 | TRBV5-1 | TRBD1 | TGCGCCAGCAGCTGGCGGACAGGGGAATTTCTTTCTGAAGCTTTCTTT | CASSWRTGEFLSEAFF
. | TRBJ1-2 | TRBV18 | TRBD1 | TGTGCCAGCTCACCTTCCCAAAGCCGGACAGGGAACTATGGCTACACCTTC | CASSPSQSRTGNYGYTF
. | TRBJ2-7 | TRBV11-2 | TRBD1 | TGTGCCAGCAGCTCCTCGAGGGGGCGGTTCGAGCAGTACTTC | CASSSSRGRFEQYF
. | TRBJ1-1 | TRBV5-1 | . | TGCGCCAGCAGCTCCCACGACTTAGGTCGAAACACTGAAGCTTTCTTC | CASSSHDLGRNTEAFF
once | TRBJ2-3 | TRBV10-3 | TRBD2 | TGTGCCATCAGCCAACTAGCGGGAGGGCCGGGTGATACGCAGTATTTT | CAISQLAGGPGDTQYF
. | TRBJ2-5 | TRBV21-1 | . | TGTGCCAGCAGCAAAGTATGGACTAGCGGGAATCAAGAGACCCAGTACTTC | CASSKVWTSGNQETQYF
. | TRBJ1-1 | TRBV28 | . | TGTGCCAGCAGTTTACAGGCAGACATGAACACTGAAGCTTTCTTT | CASSLQADMNTEAFF
. | TRBJ2-7 | TRBV6-5 | . | TGTGCCAGCAGTTCTTTACAGAGCTCCTACGAGCAGTACTTC | CASSSLQSSYEQYF
. | TRBJ2-3 | TRBV29-1 | . | TGCAGCGTTGAACGCGGGCACAGCACAGATACGCAGTATTTT | CSVERGHSTDTQYF
. | TRBJ2-1 | TRBV5-1 | . | TGCGCCAGCAGCTCTAGCAACAATGAGCAGTTCTTC | CASSSSNNEQFF